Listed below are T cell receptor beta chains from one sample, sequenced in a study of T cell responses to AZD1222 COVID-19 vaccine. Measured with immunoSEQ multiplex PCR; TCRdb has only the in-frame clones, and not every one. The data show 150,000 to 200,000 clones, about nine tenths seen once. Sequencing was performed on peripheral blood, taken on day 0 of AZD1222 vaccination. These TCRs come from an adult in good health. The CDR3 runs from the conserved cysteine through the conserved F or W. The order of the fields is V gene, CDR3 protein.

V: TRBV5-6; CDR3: CASSPGQGANTEAFF
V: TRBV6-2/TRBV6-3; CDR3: CASSYLAGISNQPQHF
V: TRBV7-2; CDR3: CASRAEKLFF
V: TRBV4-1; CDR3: CASSSLQGSYEQYF
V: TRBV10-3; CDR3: CAISDGAAFTYEQYF
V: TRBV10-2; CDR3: CASRGGAGDTQYF
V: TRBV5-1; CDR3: CASSLGLAGGNTGELFF
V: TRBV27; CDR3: CASSLSYGDYGYTF
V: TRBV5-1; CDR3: CASSLVGGYEQYF
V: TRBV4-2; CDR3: CASSQVSGSSYNEQFF
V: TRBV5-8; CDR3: CASSFRDNLNSPLHF
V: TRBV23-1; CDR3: CASSHTVGVLSTDTQYF
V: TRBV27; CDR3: CASSLKGFGYTF
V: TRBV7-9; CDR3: CASSLAGGDTQYF
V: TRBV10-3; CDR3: CAITRDLNTEAFF
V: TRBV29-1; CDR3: CSVEGGSPEAFF
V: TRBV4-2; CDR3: CASSQDRQANYGYTF
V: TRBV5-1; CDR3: CASSLSRANEQFF
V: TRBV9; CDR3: CASSPGTAYNEQFF
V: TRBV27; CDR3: CASSAGGSASSYNEQFF
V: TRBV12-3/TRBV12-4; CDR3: CASTLSLLYEQYF
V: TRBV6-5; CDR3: CASTDGQGNQPQHF
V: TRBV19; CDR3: CASSIGRGPYNEQFF
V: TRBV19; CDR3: CASGRPGRPTPSSGNTIYF
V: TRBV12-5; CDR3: CASGLTGGSQPQHF
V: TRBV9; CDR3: CASSGTGVGETQYF
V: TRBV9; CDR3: CASSVGSLDTQYF
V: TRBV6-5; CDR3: CASSPRENYEQYF
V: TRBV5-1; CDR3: CASSSSSGGAYEQYF
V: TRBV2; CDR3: CASSLWTSGSGANVLTF
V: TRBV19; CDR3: CASTPGVGAYEQYF
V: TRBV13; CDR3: CASSFPPGGPDEQFF
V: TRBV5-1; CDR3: CASSSRGARTDTQYF
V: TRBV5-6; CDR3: CASSPAGLAGGSVGQYF
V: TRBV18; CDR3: CASSPNERTGSYTF
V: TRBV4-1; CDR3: CASSQGQGFETQYF
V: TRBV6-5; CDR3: CASSRGQVKQPQHF
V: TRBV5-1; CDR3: CASSLEQGGNTIYF
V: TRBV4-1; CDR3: CASSQHRGNYGYTF
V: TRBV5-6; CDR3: CASSSWDGYGYTF
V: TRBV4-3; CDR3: CASSQSRGPGNTIYF
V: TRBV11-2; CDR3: CASSLPQGETQYF
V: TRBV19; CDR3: CASSIMGGDTEAFF
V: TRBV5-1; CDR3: CASTLQESSSYNEQFF
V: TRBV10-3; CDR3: CAIGGGSDTQYF
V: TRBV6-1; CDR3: CASSEQGAEQFF
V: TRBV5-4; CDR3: CASSWDSNTEAFF
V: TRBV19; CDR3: CASSPGFRTGILNTEAFF